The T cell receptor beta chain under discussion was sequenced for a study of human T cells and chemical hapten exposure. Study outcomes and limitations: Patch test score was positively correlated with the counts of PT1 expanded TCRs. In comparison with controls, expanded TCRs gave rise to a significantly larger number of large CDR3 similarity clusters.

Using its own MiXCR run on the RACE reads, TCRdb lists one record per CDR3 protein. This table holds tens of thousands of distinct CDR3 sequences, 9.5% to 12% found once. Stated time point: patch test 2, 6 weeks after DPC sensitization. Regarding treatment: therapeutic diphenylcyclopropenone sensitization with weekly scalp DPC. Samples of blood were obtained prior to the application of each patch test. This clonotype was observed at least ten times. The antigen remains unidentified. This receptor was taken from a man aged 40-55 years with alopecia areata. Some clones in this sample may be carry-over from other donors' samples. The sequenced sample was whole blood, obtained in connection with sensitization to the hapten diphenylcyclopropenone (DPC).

The CDR3 spells CASSLAQNGYTF. The DNA for the CDR3 is TGTGCCAGCAGCTTAGCGCAGAATGGCTACACCTTC. The rearrangement uses TRBV11-3 and TRBJ1-2; D remains ambiguous. The CDR3 length is 12 residues. The V gene's germline CDR1 is SGHNT and CDR2 YENEEA. The V and J ends lost 1 base and 6 bases respectively, with 6 bases between them.